This T cell receptor (beta chain) was documented in a study of cytomegalovirus exposure and HLA in healthy donors. Notes on this clone: No antigen is known for it.

PCR involved 60 Vbeta and 13 Jbeta primers. TCRdb keeps only in-frame clones here, not all; method: immunoSEQ multiplex PCR. The sample shows around 120,000 clones, about 72% of them seen only once. Whole-study findings and limits: With high specificity and sensitivity, the classifier reportedly diagnosed cytomegalovirus status. The study labeled fewer than 200 TCR beta chains cytomegalovirus-associated. Productive rates of about 87% or about 30% were seen for most TCR beta V segments in an earlier analysis. Later work showed greater clonal expansion in HLA-associated TCR beta chains than in equally common others.

V was clipped by 3 bases and J by 4 bases, with 9 bases between them. CDR3 length: 13 residues. Germline-derived CDR1 and CDR2 are SGHAT and FQDESV (reference sequence). This sequence joins TRBV11-1 and TRBJ1-2, with D unresolved. Sequencing was carried out using PBMCs. The sequence derives from a man aged 25-40 years in good health and CMV-seropositive. CDR3 region: CASSFTTGYGYTF. CDR3 DNA sequence: TGTGCCAGCAGCTTTACAACGGGCTATGGCTACACCTTC.